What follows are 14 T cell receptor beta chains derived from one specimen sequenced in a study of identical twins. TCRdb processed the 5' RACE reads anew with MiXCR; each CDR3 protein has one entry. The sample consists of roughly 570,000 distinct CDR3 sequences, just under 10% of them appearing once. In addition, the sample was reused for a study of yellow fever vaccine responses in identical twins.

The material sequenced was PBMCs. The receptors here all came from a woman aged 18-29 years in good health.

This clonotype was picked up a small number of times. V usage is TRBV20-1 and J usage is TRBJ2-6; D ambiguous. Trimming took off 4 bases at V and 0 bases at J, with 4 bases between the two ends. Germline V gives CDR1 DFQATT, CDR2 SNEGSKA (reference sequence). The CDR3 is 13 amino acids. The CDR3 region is CSAMVSGANVLTF. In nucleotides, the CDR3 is TGCAGTGCTATGGTCTCTGGGGCCAACGTCCTGACTTTC.

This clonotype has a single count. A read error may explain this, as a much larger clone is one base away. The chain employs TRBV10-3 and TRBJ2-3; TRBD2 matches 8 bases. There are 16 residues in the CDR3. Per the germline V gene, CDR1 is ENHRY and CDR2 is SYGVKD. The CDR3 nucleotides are TGTTCCATCAGTGGATTAGCGGGGTCCATAGCAGATACGCAGTATTTT. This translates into CSISGLAGSIADTQYF.

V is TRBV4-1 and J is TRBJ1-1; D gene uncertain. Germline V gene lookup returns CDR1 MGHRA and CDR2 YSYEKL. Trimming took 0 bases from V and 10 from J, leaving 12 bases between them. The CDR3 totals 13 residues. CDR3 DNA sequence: TGCGCCAGCAGCCAAGACCCCAACCGTGGAGCTTTCTTT. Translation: CASSQDPNRGAFF.

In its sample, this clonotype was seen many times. The CDR3 loop reads CASSLSGDGYTF. For the CDR3, the DNA is TGTGCCAGCAGCTTGTCAGGGGATGGCTACACCTTC. V is TRBV7-9 and J is TRBJ1-2; possible D gene TRBD1, 6 bases. The CDR3 is 12 residues long. V dropped 3 bases and J dropped 6 bases, with 8 bases sitting between them. CDR1 and CDR2 (germline): SEHNR, FQNEAQ (reference sequence).

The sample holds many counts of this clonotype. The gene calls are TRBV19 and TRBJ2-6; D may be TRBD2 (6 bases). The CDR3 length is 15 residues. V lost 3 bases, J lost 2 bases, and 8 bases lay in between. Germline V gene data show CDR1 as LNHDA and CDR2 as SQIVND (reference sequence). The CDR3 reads CASSIGGTGANVLTF. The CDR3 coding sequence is TGTGCCAGTAGTATTGGAGGGACTGGGGCCAACGTCCTGACTTTC. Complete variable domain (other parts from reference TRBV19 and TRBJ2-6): DGGITQSPKYLFRKEGQNVTLSCEQNLNHDAMYWYRQDPGQGLRLIYYSQIVNDFQKGDIAEGYSVSREKKESFPLTVTSAQKNPTAFYLCASSIGGTGANVLTFGAGSRLTVL.

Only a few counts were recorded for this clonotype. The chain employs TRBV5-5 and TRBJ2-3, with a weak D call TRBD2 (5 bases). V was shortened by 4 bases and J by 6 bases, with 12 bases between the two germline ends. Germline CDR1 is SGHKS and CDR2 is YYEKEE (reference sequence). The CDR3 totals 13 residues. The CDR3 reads CASSPLGVDTQYF. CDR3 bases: TGTGCCAGCAGCCCCCTCGGGGTTGATACGCAGTATTTT.

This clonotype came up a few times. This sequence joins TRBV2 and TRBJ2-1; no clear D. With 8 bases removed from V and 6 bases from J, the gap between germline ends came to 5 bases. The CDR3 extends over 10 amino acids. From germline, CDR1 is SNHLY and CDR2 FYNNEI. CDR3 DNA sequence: TGTGCCAGCGTGGGCAATGAGCAGTTCTTC. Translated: CASVGNEQFF. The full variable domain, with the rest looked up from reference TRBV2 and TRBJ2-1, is EPEVTQTPSHQVTQMGQEVILRCVPISNHLYFYWYRQILGQKVEFLVSFYNNEISEKSEIFDDQFSVERPDGSNFTLKIRSTKLEDSAMYFCASVGNEQFFGPGTRLTVL.

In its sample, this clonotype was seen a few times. The CDR3 loop reads CARKPVDGGTDTQYF. Written as DNA, the CDR3 is TGTGCCAGAAAACCGGTGGACGGTGGCACAGATACGCAGTATTTT. The chain recombines TRBV9 with TRBJ2-3; D unclear. Germline V gene sequence: CDR1 SGDLS, CDR2 YYNGEE. V was trimmed by 8 bases and J by 1 base, leaving 17 bases between them. The CDR3 has 15 amino acids.

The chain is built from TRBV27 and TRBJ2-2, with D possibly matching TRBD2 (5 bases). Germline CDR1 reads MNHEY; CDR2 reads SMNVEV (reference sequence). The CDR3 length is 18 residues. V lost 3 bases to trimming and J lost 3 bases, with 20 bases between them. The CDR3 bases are TGTGCCAGCAGTTTCCTGTCTAGGAGGAGGACGGACACCGGGGAGCTGTTTTTT. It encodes CASSFLSRRRTDTGELFF.

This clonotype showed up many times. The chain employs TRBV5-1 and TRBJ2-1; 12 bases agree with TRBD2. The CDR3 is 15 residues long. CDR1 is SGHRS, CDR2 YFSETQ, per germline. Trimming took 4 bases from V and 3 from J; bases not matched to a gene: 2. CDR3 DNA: TGCGCCAGCAGCCTGACTAGCGGGGGCTACAATGAGCAGTTCTTC. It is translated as CASSLTSGGYNEQFF. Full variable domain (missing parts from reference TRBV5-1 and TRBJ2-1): KAGVTQTPRYLIKTRGQQVTLSCSPISGHRSVSWYQQTPGQGLQFLFEYFSETQRNKGNFPGRFSGRQFSNSRSEMNVSTLELGDSALYLCASSLTSGGYNEQFFGPGTRLTVL.

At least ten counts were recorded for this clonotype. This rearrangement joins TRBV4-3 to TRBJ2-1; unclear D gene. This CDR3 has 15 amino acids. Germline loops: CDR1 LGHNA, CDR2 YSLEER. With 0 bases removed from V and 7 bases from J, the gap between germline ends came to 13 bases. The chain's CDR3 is CASSQDHGPQNEQFF. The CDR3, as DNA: TGCGCCAGCAGCCAAGATCACGGACCCCAGAATGAGCAGTTCTTC.

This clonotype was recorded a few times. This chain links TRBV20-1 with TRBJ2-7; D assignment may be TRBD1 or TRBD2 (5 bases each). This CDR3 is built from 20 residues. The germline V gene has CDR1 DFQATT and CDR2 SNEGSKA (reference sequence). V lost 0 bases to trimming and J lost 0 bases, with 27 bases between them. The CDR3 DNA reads TGCAGTGCTAGAGACCTGGACGGGGCCGCGAACCTGTTGAGCTCCTACGAGCAGTACTTC. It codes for CSARDLDGAANLLSSYEQYF.

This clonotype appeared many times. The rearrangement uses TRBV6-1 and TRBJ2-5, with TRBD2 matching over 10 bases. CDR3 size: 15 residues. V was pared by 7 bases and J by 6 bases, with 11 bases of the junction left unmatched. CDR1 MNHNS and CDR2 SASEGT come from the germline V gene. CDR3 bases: TGTGCCAGCACCTACCGCCGGACTAGCGGACAGACCCAGTACTTC. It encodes CASTYRRTSGQTQYF.

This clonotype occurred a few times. This CDR3 is CASSSPGLAAEQYF. For the CDR3, the DNA is TGCGCCAGCAGCTCACCGGGACTAGCGGCCGAGCAGTACTTC. The V and J genes are TRBV5-1 and TRBJ2-7; 11 bases map to TRBD2. V was clipped by 3 bases and J by 6 bases; unmatched bases: 5. Germline V CDR1 and CDR2: SGHRS, YFSETQ. CDR3 length: 14 residues.